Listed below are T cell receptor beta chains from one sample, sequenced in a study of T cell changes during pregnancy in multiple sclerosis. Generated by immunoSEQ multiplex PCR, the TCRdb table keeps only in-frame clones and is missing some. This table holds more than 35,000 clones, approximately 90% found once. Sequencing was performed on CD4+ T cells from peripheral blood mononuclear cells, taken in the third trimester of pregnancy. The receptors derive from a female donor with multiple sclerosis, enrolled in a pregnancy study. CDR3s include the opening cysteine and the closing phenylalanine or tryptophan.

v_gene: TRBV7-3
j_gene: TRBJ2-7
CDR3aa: CASSSGSSYEQYF

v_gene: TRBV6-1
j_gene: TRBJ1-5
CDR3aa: CASGLQGVSNQPQHF

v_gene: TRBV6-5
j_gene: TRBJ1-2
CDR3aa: CASSGGSNYGYTF

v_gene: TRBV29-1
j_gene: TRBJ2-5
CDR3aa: CSVEAGLAGVGQETQYF

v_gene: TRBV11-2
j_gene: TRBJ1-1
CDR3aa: CASSPSTGNTEAFF

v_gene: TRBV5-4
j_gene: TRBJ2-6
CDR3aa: CASSPAREAGANVLTF

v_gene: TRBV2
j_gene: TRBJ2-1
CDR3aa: CASSVGLAGEVSNEQFF

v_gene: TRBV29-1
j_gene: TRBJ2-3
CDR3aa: CSASSGATDTQYF

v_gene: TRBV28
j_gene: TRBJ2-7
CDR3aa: CASSLHGTGTYEQYF

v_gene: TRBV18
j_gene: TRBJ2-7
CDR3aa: CASSPITESGQYF

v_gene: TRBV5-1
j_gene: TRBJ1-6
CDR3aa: CASSLYSGFDSPLHF

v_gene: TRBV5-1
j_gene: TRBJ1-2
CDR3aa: CASRNSGDGYTF

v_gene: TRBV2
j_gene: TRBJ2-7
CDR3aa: CASSEGTGVYEQYF

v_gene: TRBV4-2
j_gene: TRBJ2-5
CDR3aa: CASSTSPGLAGQETQYF

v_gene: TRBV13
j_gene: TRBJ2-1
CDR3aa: CASSEGTGRNEQFF

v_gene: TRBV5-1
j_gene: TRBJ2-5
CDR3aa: CASSLGSVETQYF

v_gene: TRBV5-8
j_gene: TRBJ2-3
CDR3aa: CASSSLAGVGTDTQYF

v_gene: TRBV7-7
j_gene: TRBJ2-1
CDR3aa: CASSPSASGVGYNEQFF

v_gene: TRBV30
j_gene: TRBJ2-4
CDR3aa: CAWGGTGRSKNIQYF

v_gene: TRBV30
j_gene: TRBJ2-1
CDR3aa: CACNGLASSYNEQFF

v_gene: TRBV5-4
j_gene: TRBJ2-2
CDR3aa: CASSSGGTNTGELFF

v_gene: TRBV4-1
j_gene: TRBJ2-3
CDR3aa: CASRDPTGASTDTQYF

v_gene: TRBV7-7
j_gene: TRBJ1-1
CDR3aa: CASSSGEDTEAFF

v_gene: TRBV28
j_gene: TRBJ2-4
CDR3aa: CASSFNGDKIQYF

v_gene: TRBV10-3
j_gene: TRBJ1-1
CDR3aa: CAISGQRGANTEAFF

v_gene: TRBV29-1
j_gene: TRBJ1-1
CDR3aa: CSVGQRNTEAFF

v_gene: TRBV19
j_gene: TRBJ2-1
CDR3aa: CASSIFLAGAINNEQFF

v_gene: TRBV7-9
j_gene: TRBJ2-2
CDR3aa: CASSLARLAKGGSTGELFF

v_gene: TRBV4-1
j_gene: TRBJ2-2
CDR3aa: CASSQGIGGELFF

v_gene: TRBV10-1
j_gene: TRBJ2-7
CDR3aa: CASSVGAPPYEQYF

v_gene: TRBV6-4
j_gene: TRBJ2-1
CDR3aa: CASTPQQGGEQFF

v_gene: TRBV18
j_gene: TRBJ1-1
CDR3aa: CASSPAGTGGAKSEAFF

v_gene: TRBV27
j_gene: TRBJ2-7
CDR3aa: CASSFGQGRVSYEQYF

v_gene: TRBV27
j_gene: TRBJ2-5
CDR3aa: CATTAGKTQYF

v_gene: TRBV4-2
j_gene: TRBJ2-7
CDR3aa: CASSQVVRNYEQYF

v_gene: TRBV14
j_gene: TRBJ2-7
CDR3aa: CASSQVARGLAGIYEQYF

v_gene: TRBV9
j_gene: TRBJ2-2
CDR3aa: CASSFLAGGLSDTGELFF